Presented here are 16 T cell receptor beta chains from one specimen sequenced in a study of human T cells and chemical hapten exposure. This sample's time point: patch test 1, 2 weeks after DPC sensitization. As to treatment: therapeutic diphenylcyclopropenone sensitization with weekly scalp DPC. In TCRdb, the RACE reads were re-called with MiXCR into one record per CDR3 protein. Here the sample spans 340,000 or so distinct CDR3 sequences, around 7% being singletons. The sample in question was whole blood, obtained in connection with sensitization to the hapten diphenylcyclopropenone (DPC). Receptors were obtained from a woman aged 18-29 years with alopecia areata. Some clones in this sample may be carry-over from other donors' samples.

This clonotype has ten or more counts. This chain joins TRBV9 and TRBJ2-3; D is unresolved. Trimming shortened V by 0 bases and J by 1 base, and 9 bases separated the two germline ends. The CDR3 is made up of 15 amino acids. In germline, CDR1 is SGDLS, CDR2 YYNGEE. CDR3 residues: CASSVGIARTDTQYF. The CDR3 DNA reads TGTGCCAGCAGCGTAGGAATAGCCCGCACAGATACGCAGTATTTT.

This clonotype has a handful of counts. The rearrangement joins TRBV4-3 to TRBJ1-5; D is uncertain. The CDR3 has 14 residues. The V gene lost 10 bases and the J gene lost 0 bases, with 13 bases spanning the gap. The germline V gene has CDR1 LGHNA and CDR2 YSLEER. This CDR3 reads CAIVRFYSNQPQHF. Written as DNA, the CDR3 is TGCGCCATCGTTAGATTCTATAGCAATCAGCCCCAGCATTTT.

The chain carries TRBV15 and TRBJ1-4; no clear D. Germline V lookup: CDR1 LNHNV, CDR2 YYDKDF (reference sequence). Trimming stripped 5 bases from V and 15 bases from J, with 16 bases between. This CDR3 spans 12 amino acids. CDR3 DNA: TGTGCCACCAGCGAATCGGCCGGAGGATTGTTTTTT. Translating it yields CATSESAGGLFF.

The rearrangement uses TRBV7-9 and TRBJ1-2; 9 nucleotides align to TRBD1. Per germline, CDR1 SEHNR and CDR2 FQNEAQ (reference sequence). The junction had 6 bases not matched to a gene; V was cut back by 4 bases and J by 3 bases. This CDR3 has 15 amino acids. The CDR3 loop reads CASSSTGGSDYGYTF. The CDR3 coding sequence is TGTGCCAGCAGCTCGACAGGGGGTTCGGACTATGGCTACACCTTC.

This clonotype was seen repeatedly, ten times or more. The gene calls are TRBV28 and TRBJ1-1; tentatively, D is TRBD1 (6 bases). This CDR3 is built from 15 residues. Germline CDR1 is MDHEN and CDR2 is SYDVKM. Between the trimmed V and J ends, which lost 5 bases and 4 bases, there was a span of 17 bases. The CDR3 reads CASSQPGQRATEAFF. The CDR3 DNA is TGTGCCAGCAGTCAACCGGGACAACGAGCCACTGAAGCTTTCTTT.

The chain is built from TRBV11-1 and TRBJ2-7, with 9 bases fitting TRBD1. Germline values: CDR1 SGHAT, CDR2 FQDESV (reference sequence). This CDR3 contains 14 residues. V was pared by 3 bases and J by 3 bases, with 3 bases of the junction left unmatched. The CDR3 sequence is CASSFETGGYEQYF. The CDR3 DNA reads TGTGCCAGCAGCTTCGAGACAGGGGGCTACGAGCAGTACTTC.

The chain employs TRBV20-1 and TRBJ1-2; maybe TRBD1 (5 bases). V was clipped by 4 bases and J by 8 bases, with 20 bases between them. Per the germline V gene, CDR1 is DFQATT and CDR2 is SNEGSKA (reference sequence). CDR3 length: 14 amino acids. CDR3 residues: CSAMLTDPRGGYTF. In DNA form, the CDR3 reads TGCAGTGCTATGCTGACGGACCCCCGGGGGGGCTACACCTTC.

The chain is built from TRBV20-1 and TRBJ1-6; D might be TRBD1 (5 bases). Trimming took off 0 bases at V and 10 bases at J, with 22 bases between the two ends. The germline gives CDR1 DFQATT, CDR2 SNEGSKA (reference sequence). This CDR3 has 17 amino acids. In DNA, the CDR3 is TGCAGTGCTAGAGATAAACAGAATTCGCAGGGAATCTCACCCCTCCACTTT. Protein sequence: CSARDKQNSQGISPLHF.

This clonotype has ten or more counts. The gene calls are TRBV6-5 and TRBJ2-5, with a possible D match to TRBD2 (5 bases). Germline V gene lookup returns CDR1 MNHEY and CDR2 SVGAGI. CDR3 length: 15 amino acids. V was clipped by 0 bases and J by 5 bases, with 13 bases between them. The DNA of the CDR3 is TGTGCCAGCAGTTACTCAAGCGTTCGCGGGGAGACCCAGTACTTC. Its translation is CASSYSSVRGETQYF.

There are many counts of this clonotype. V usage is TRBV29-1 and J usage is TRBJ2-3, with D possibly TRBD1 on 5 matching bases. The CDR3 spans 12 residues. Germline CDR1 and CDR2: SQVTM and ANQGSEA. V was trimmed by 4 bases and J by 0 bases, leaving 5 bases between them. The DNA of the CDR3 is TGCAGCGTTGGACAGAGCACAGATACGCAGTATTTT. This codes for CSVGQSTDTQYF.

This clonotype occurred many times. The genes are TRBV28 and TRBJ2-1; D gene ambiguous. From germline, CDR1 is MDHEN and CDR2 SYDVKM. The CDR3 is 13 residues long. The V end lost 1 base, the J end lost 7 bases, and 8 bases lay between the germline ends. CDR3 DNA: TGTGCCAGCAGTTTATTGCAAATTAATGAGCAGTTCTTC. It specifies CASSLLQINEQFF.

This clonotype occurred many times. V is TRBV6-1 and J is TRBJ2-5; D gene uncertain. The CDR3 is 13 amino acids. In germline, CDR1 is MNHNS, CDR2 SASEGT. V was pared by 1 base and J by 5 bases, with 8 bases between. The chain's CDR3 is CASSEGSRETQYF. The CDR3, as DNA: TGTGCCAGCAGTGAAGGCTCGAGGGAGACCCAGTACTTC.

The chain recombines TRBV5-1 with TRBJ2-7, with D possibly being TRBD2 (6 bases). Trimming removed 0 bases from V and 4 bases from J, with 17 bases in between. CDR3 length: 16 residues. Germline CDR1 is SGHRS and CDR2 is YFSETQ. As DNA, the CDR3 is TGCGCCAGCAGCTTGGCCGGAGGGGCGCGACAGTACGAGCAGTACTTC. Residues: CASSLAGGARQYEQYF.

This clonotype appeared many times. CDR3 in amino acids: CASSPEAIGGEQYF. DNA for the CDR3: TGTGCCAGCTCACCGGAGGCTATAGGAGGCGAGCAGTACTTC. The chain recombines TRBV18 with TRBJ2-7; the D gene is possibly TRBD2 (5 bases). The CDR3 spans 14 residues. Germline loops: CDR1 KGHSH, CDR2 LQKENI. Trimming stripped 3 bases from V and 6 bases from J, with 15 bases between.

A few counts support this clonotype. The chain couples TRBV4-3 to TRBJ1-1; 7 positions agree with TRBD1. The V segment lost 0 bases and the J segment 11 bases; nucleotides outside the gene matches: 12. CDR3 length: 15 amino acids. Per the germline V gene, CDR1 is LGHNA and CDR2 is YSLEER. CDR3 DNA: TGCGCCAGCAGCCAAGATAGTAGGACAGGACTCATGGCTTTCTTT. Protein sequence: CASSQDSRTGLMAFF.

This rearrangement joins TRBV6-1 to TRBJ1-1; 7 bases align to TRBD1. After removal of 3 bases from V and 4 bases from J, the junction contained 8 bases not matched to a gene. CDR3 size: 15 residues. Germline CDR1 MNHNS, CDR2 SASEGT. In DNA, the CDR3 is TGTGCCAGCAGTGATTCGACAGGGTCGTTCACTGAAGCTTTCTTT. It specifies CASSDSTGSFTEAFF.